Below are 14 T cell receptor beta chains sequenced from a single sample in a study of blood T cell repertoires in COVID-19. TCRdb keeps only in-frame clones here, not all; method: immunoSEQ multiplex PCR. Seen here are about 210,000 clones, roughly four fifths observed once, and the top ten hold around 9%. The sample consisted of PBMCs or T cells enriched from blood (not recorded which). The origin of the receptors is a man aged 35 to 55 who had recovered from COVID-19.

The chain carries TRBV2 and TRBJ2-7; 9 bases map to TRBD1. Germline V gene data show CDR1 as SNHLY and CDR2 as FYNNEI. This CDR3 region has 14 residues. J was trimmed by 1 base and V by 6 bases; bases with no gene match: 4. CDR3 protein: CASRQGASSYEQYF. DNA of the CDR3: TGTGCCAGCAGACAGGGGGCCTCGTCCTACGAGCAGTACTTC.

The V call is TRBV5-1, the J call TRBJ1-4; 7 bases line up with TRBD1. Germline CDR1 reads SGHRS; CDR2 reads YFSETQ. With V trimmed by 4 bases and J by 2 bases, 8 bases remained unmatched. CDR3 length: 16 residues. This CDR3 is CASSPGQVSTNEKLFF. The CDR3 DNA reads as TGCGCCAGCAGCCCCGGACAGGTTTCGACTAATGAAAAACTGTTTTTT.

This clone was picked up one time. The CDR3 nucleotides read TGTGCCAGCAAGAGACAGGGGTTCCTTGATTCACCCCTCCACTTT. This encodes CASKRQGFLDSPLHF. J is TRBJ1-6 and V is TRBV2; 8 bases match TRBD1. The CDR3 loop spans 15 amino acids. Germline trimming cut 7 bases from V and 8 bases from J; bases unmatched to any gene: 10. Per the germline V gene, CDR1 is SNHLY and CDR2 is FYNNEI.

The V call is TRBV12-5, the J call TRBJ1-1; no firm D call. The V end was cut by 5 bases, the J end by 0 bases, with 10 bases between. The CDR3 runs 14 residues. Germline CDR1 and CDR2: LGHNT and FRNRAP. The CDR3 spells CASGRRRVNTEAFF. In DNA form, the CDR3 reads TGTGCTAGTGGTAGGAGGAGGGTGAACACTGAAGCTTTCTTT.

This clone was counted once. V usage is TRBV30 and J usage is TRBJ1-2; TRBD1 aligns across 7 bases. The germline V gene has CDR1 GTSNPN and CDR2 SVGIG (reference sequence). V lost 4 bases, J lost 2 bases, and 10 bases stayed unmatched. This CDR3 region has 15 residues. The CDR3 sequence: CAWTTDDRVNYGYTF. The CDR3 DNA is TGTGCCTGGACCACGGACGACAGGGTAAACTATGGCTACACCTTC.

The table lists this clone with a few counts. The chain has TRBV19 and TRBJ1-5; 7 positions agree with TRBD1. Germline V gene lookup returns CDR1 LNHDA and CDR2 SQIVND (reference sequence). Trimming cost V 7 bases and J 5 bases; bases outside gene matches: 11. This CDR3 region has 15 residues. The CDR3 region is CASNVAGGLDQPQHF. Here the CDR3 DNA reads TGTGCCAGTAATGTCGCAGGGGGGTTAGATCAGCCCCAGCATTTT.

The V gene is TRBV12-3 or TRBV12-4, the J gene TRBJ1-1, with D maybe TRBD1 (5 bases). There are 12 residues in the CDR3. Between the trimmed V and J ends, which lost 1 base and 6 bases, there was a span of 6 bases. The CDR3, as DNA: TGTGCCAGCAGTTTAGAGGGGTCTGAAGCTTTCTTT. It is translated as CASSLEGSEAFF.

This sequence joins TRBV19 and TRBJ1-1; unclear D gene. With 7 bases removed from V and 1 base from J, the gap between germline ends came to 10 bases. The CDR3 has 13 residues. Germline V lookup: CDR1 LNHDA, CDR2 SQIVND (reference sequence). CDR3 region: CASNRGENTEAFF. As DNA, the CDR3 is TGTGCCAGTAATCGGGGAGAGAACACTGAAGCTTTCTTT.

CDR3: CASSYQDGGAFQAFF. The CDR3 DNA reads TGTGCCAGCAGCTACCAGGATGGAGGGGCATTCCAAGCTTTCTTT. This rearrangement joins TRBV7-6 to TRBJ1-1, with D perhaps TRBD1 (5 bases). Trimming cost V 4 bases and J 9 bases, with 21 bases left between them. This CDR3 is 15 amino acids long. The V gene's germline CDR1 is SGHVS and CDR2 FNYEAQ.

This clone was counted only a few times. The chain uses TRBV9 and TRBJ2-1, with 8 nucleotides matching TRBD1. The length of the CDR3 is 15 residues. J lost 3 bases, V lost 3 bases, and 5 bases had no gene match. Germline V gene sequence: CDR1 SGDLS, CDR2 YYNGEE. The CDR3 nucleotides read TGTGCCAGCAGCGAACAGGGGGGAGGCTACAATGAGCAGTTCTTC. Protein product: CASSEQGGGYNEQFF.

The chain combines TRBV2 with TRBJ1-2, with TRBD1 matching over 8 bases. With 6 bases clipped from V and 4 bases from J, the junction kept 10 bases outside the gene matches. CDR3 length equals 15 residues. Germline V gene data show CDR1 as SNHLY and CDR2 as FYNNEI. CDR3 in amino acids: CASSETGAGGYGYTF. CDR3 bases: TGTGCCAGCAGCGAGACAGGGGCCGGTGGCTATGGCTACACCTTC. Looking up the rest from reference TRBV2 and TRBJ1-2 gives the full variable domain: EPEVTQTPSHQVTQMGQEVILRCVPISNHLYFYWYRQILGQKVEFLVSFYNNEISEKSEIFDDQFSVERPDGSNFTLKIRSTKLEDSAMYFCASSETGAGGYGYTFGSGTRLTVV.

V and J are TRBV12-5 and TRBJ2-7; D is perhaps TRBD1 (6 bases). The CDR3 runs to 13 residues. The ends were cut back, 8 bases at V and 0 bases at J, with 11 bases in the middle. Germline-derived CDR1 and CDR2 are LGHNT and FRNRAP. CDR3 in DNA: TGTGCTAGTCTGTGGGACAACTCCTACGAGCAGTACTTC. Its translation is CASLWDNSYEQYF. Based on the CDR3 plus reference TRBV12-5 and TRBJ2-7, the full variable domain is DARVTQTPRHKVTEMGQEVTMRCQPILGHNTVFWYRQTMMQGLELLAYFRNRAPLDDSGMPKDRFSAEMPDATLATLKIQPSEPRDSAVYFCASLWDNSYEQYFGPGTRLTVT.

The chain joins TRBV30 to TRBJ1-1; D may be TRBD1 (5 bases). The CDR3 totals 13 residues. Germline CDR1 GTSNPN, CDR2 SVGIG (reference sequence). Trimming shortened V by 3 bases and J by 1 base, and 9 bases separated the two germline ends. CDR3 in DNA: TGTGCCTGGAGCCACACAGGGAACACTGAAGCTTTCTTT. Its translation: CAWSHTGNTEAFF.

The CDR3, as DNA: TGTGCCAGCAGTCCCCTGGGGCAGGGGAACTACGAGCAGTACTTC. Its translation is CASSPLGQGNYEQYF. This chain uses TRBV27 with TRBJ2-7; weak D call: TRBD1 (6 bases). This CDR3 is 15 amino acids long. Trimming stripped 5 bases from V and 3 bases from J, with 17 bases between. Germline CDR1 is MNHEY and CDR2 is SMNVEV (reference sequence).